Reported below is one T cell receptor beta chain. No antigen is known for it. The sample belongs to a study of shared clonotypes between healthy human individuals. Using immunoSEQ multiplex PCR, the repertoire was profiled, and TCRdb retains in-frame clones only, with some absent. The sample lists approximately 2,300,000 clones; about nine tenths were seen once. Overall study findings and caveats: Read depth was anticipated to influence clonotype sharing among donors. Sorted-subset sequencing was shown by rarefaction to be incomplete despite large depth.

The CDR3 loop spans 17 amino acids. The germline gives CDR1 SEHNR, CDR2 FQNEAQ (reference sequence). With V trimmed by 5 bases and J by 0 bases, 9 bases remained unmatched. The chain joins TRBV7-9 to TRBJ2-1; 8 nucleotides agree with TRBD2. The sequence derives from a man aged 18 to 29 in good health. Some clones in this sample may be carry-over from other donors' samples. The sequenced sample was naive CD4+ T cells from PBMCs. Noted subset: CD45RA+ positively selected. CDR3 bases: TGTGCCAGCAGCCTACTAGCGGATTGGCGCTCCTACAATGAGCAGTTCTTC. Amino acid sequence: CASSLLADWRSYNEQFF.